This entry is about one T cell receptor beta chain. Its specificity is unknown. The sample originates from a study of blood T cells in healthy people across ages. Using a J-beta primer mix together with a sample-barcoded 5' primer, a second PCR was run for about 6 to 11 cycles. In TCRdb, the 5' RACE reads were re-called with MiXCR into one record per CDR3 protein. The table shows around 750,000 distinct CDR3 sequences, with less than 70% occurring only once. Whole-study findings and limits: Comparison with aged donors showed that long-lived donors had more naive CD4+ cells and higher diversity.

Between the trimmed V and J ends, which lost 1 base and 8 bases, there was a span of 8 bases. This CDR3 has 12 amino acids. Germline V gene data show CDR1 as LGHNT and CDR2 as FRNRAP. The material sequenced was blood. The V gene is TRBV12-5, the J gene TRBJ1-1; D remains ambiguous. The source is a man older than 75 in good health. The CDR3 loop reads CASGLGGSEAFF. CDR3 in DNA: TGTGCTAGTGGTTTGGGGGGTAGCGAAGCTTTCTTT.